Reported below is one T cell receptor (beta chain). Trimming removed 0 bases from V and 5 bases from J; junction bases left unmatched: 2. This CDR3 has 16 residues. Germline-derived CDR1 and CDR2 are SGHRS and YFSETQ. The entry originates in a study of neoadjuvant anti-PD-1 for oral cavity cancer. Profiled with immunoSEQ multiplex PCR; TCRdb holds only in-frame clones, not every one. Altogether roughly 68,000 clones are present, around 85% being singletons, with the ten largest covering approximately 2.8%. Time point: after neoadjuvant nivolumab, at surgical resection. The TCR sequence derives from a person aged 35-79 years with oral cavity squamous cell carcinoma. The sequences come from PBMCs, collected after nivolumab (anti-PD-1) treatment. The rearrangement links TRBV5-1 to TRBJ2-3, with 14 bases matching TRBD2. Here the CDR3 reads CASSLEGLAGVDTQYF. The CDR3 DNA reads TGCGCCAGCAGCTTGGAGGGACTAGCGGGAGTAGATACGCAGTATTTT.